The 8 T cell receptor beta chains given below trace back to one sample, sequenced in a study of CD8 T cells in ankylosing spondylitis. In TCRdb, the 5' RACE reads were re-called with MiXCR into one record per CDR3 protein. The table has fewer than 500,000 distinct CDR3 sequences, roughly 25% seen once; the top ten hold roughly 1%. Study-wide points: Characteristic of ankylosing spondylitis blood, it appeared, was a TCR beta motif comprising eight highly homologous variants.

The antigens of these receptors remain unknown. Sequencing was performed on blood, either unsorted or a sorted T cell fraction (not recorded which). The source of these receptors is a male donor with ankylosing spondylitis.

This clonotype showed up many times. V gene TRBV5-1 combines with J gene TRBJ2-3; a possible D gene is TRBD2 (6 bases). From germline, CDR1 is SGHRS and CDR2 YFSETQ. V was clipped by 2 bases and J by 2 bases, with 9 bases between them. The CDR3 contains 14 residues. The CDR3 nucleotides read TGCGCCAGCAGCTTTGCGGGATTCACAGATACGCAGTATTTT. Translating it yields CASSFAGFTDTQYF.

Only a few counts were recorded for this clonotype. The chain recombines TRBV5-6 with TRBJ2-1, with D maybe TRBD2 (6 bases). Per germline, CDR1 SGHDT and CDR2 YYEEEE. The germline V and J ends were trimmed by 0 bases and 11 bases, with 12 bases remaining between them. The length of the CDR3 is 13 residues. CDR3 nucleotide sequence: TGTGCCAGCAGCTTGGGGACCGGGACTCAGCAGTTCTTC. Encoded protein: CASSLGTGTQQFF. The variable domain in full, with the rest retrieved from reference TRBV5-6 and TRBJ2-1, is DAGVTQSPTHLIKTRGQQVTLRCSPKSGHDTVSWYQQALGQGPQFIFQYYEEEERQRGNFPDRFSGHQFPNYSSELNVNALLLGDSALYLCASSLGTGTQQFFGPGTRLTVL.

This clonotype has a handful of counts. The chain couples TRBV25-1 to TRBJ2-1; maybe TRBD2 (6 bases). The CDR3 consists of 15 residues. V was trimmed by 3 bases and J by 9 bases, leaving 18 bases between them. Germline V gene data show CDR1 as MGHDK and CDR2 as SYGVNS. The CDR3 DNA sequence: TGTGCCAGCAGTGACCTGGGACCCGGGCGGGGTGAGCAGTTCTTC. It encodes CASSDLGPGRGEQFF.

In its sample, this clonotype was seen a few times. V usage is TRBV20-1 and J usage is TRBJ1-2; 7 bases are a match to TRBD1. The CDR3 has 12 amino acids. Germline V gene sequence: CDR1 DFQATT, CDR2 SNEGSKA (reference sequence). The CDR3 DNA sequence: TGCAGCTCTGAGAGAGGGGGCGGTGGCTACACCTTC. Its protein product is CSSERGGGGYTF.

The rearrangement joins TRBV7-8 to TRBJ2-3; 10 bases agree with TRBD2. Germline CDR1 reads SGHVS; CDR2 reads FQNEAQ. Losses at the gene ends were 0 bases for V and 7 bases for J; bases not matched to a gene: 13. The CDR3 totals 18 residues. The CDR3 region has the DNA TGTGCCAGCAGCTTAGCGTTCCAAGCTAGCGGGAGTCGAAATACGCAGTATTTT. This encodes CASSLAFQASGSRNTQYF.

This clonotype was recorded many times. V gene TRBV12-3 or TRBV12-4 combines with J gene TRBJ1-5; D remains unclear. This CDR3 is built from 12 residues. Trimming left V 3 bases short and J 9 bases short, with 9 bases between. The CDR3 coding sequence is TGTGCCAGCAGTTTGACCGAATCGCCCCAGCATTTT. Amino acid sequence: CASSLTESPQHF.

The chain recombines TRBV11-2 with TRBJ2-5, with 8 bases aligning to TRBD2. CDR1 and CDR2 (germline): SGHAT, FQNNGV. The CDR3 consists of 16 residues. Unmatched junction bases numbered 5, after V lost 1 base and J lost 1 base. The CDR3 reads CASSLVSGSPQETQYF. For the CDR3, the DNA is TGTGCCAGCAGCTTAGTGAGCGGGAGTCCCCAAGAGACCCAGTACTTC.

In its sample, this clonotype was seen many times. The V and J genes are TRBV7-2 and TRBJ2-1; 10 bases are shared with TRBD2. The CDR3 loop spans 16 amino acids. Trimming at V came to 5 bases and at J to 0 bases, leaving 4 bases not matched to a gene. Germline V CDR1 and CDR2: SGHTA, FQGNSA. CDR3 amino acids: CASSPSSGSSYNEQFF. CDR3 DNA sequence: TGTGCCAGCAGCCCCTCTAGCGGGAGCTCCTACAATGAGCAGTTCTTC.